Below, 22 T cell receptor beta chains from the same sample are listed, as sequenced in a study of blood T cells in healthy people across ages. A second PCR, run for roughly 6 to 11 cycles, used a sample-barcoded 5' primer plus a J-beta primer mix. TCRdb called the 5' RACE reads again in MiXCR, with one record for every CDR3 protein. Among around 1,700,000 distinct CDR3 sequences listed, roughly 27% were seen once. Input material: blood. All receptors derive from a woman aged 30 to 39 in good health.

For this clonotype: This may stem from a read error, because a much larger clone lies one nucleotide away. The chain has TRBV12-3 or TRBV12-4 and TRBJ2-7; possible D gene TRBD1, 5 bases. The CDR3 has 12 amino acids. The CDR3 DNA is TGTGCCAGCAGTTCAGGGTTCTACGAGCAGTGCTTC. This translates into CASSSGFYEQCF.

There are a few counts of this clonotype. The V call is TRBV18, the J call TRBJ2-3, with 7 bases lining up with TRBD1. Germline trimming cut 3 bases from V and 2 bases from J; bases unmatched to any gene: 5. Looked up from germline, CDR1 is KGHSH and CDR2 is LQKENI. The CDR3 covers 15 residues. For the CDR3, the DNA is TGTGCCAGCTCACCCCCGGGACAGAACACAGATACGCAGTATTTT. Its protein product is CASSPPGQNTDTQYF.

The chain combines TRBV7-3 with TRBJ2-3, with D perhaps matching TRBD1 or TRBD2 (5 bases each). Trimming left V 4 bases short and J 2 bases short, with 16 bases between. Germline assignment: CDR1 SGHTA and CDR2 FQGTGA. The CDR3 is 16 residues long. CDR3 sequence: CASSSGTGINTDTQYF. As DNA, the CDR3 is TGTGCCAGCAGCTCAGGGACGGGGATAAACACAGATACGCAGTATTTT.

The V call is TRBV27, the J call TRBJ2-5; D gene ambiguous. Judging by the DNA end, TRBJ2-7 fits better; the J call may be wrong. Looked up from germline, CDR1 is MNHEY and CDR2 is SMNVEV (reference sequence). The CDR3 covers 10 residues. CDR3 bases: TGTGCCAGCGCCCCCCACGAGCAGTACTTC. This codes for CASAPHEQYF.

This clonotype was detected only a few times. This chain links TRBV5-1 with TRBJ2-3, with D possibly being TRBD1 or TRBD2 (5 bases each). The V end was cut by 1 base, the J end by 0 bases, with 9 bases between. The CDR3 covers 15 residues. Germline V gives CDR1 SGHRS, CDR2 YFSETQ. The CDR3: CASSLPEGSTDTQYF. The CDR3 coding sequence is TGCGCCAGCAGCTTGCCTGAGGGGAGCACAGATACGCAGTATTTT.

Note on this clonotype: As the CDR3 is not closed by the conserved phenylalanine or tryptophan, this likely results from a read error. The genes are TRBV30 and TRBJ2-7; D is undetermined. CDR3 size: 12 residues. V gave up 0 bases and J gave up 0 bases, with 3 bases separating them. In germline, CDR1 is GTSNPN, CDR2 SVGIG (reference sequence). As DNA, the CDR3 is TGTGCCTGGAGTGTCTCCTCCTACGAGCAGTACTTA. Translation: CAWSVSSYEQYL.

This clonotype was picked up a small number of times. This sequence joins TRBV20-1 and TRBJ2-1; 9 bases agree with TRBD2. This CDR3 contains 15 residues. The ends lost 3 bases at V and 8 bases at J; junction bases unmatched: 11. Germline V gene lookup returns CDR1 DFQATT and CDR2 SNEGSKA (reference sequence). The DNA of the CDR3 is TGCAGTGCTAGTACCCCTAGCGGGAACTGGGATGAGCAGTTCTTC. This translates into CSASTPSGNWDEQFF.

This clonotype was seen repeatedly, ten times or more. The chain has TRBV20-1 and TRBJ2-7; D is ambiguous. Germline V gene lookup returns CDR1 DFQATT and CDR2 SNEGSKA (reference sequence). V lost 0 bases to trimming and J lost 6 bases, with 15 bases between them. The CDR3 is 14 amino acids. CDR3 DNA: TGCAGTGCTAGAGACGACGCGAAATTGGGCGAGCAGTACTTC. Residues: CSARDDAKLGEQYF.

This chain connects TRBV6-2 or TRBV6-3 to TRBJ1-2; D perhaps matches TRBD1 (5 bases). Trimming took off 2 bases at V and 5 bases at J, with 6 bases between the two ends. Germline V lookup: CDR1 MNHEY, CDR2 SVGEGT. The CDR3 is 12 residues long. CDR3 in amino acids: CASSYGAYGYTF. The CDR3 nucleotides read TGTGCCAGCAGTTACGGGGCTTATGGCTACACCTTC.

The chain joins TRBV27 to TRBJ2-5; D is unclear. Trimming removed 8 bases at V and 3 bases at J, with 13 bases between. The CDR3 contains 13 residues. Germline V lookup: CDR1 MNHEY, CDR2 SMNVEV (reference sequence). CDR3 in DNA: TGTGCCAGCGGATTCTCCCACAAAGAGACCCAGTACTTC. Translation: CASGFSHKETQYF.

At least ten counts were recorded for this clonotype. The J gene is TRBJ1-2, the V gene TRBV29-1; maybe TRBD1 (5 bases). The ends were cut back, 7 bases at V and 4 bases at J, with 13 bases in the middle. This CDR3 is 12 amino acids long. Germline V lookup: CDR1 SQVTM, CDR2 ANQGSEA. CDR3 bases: TGCAGCGCCCGTGGGGGGATCTATGGCTACACCTTC. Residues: CSARGGIYGYTF.

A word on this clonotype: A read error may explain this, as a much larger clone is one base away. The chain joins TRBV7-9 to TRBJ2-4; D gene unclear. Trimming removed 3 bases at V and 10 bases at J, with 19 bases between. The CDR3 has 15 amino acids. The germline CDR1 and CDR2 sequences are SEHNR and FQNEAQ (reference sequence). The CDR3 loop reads CASSFTPSPPEIQYF. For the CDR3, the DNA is TGTGCCAGCAGCTTCACTCCAAGCCCGCCCGAGATTCAGTACTTC.

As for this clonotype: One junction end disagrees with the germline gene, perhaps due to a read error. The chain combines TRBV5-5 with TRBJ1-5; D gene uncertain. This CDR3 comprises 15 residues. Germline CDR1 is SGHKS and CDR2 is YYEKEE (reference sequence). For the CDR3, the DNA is TGTGCCAGCAGCTGGGGTTCCGAAAGCAATCAGCTCCAGCATTTT. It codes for CASSWGSESNQLQHF.

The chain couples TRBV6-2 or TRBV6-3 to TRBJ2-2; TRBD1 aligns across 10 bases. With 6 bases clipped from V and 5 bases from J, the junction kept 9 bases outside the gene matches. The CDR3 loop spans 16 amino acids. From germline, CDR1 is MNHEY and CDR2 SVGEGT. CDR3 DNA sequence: TGTGCCAGCAGGACAGGGGGCACTAGCGGTACCGGGGAGCTGTTTTTT. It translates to CASRTGGTSGTGELFF.

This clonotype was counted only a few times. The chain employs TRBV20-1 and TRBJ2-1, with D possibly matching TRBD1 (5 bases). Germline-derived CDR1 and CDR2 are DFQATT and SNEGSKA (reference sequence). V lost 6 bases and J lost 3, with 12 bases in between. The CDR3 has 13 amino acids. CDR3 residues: CSARKTGYNEQFF. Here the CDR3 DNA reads TGCAGTGCGAGAAAAACAGGCTACAATGAGCAGTTCTTC.

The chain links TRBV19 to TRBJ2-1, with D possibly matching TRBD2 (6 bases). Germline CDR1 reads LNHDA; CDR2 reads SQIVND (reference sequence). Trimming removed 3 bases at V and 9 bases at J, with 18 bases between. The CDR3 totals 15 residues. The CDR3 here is CASSIPGDRFGEQFF. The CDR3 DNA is TGTGCCAGTAGTATCCCGGGGGACCGATTTGGTGAGCAGTTCTTC.

CDR3 DNA: TGTGCCTGGAGTCAGGGAGATCAGCCCCAGCATTTT. Encoded protein: CAWSQGDQPQHF. The chain joins TRBV30 to TRBJ1-5; the D gene is possibly TRBD1 (5 bases). The germline V gene encodes CDR1 GTSNPN and CDR2 SVGIG (reference sequence). CDR3 length equals 12 residues. V lost 2 bases, J lost 5 bases, and 7 bases lay in between.

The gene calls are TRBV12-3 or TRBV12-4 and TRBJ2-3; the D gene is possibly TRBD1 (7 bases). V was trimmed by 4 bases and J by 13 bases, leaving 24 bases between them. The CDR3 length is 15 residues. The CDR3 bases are TGTGCCAGCAGTTCCCGGACAGGCGGGAACCGTCCCGAGTATTTT. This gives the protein CASSSRTGGNRPEYF.

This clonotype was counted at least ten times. CDR3 region: CASSRSTDTQYF. The CDR3, as DNA: TGTGCCAGCAGCCGGAGCACAGATACGCAGTATTTT. V is TRBV7-2 and J is TRBJ2-3; unclear D gene. Germline lookup yields CDR1 SGHTA and CDR2 FQGNSA. The germline V and J ends were trimmed by 5 bases and 0 bases, with 3 bases remaining between them. The length of the CDR3 is 12 residues.

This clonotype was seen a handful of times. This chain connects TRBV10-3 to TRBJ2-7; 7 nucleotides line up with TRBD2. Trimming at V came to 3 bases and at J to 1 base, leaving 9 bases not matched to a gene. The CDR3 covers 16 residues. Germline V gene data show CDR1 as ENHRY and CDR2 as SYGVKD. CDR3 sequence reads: CAISESLASTSYEQYF. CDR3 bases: TGTGCCATCAGTGAATCACTAGCGTCTACATCCTACGAGCAGTACTTC.

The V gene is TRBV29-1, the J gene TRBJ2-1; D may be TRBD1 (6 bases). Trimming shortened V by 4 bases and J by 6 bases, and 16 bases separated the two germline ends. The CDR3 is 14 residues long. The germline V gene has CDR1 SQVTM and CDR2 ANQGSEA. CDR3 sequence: CSVVGAGTSNEQFF. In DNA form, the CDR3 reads TGCAGCGTTGTAGGGGCAGGGACATCCAATGAGCAGTTCTTC.

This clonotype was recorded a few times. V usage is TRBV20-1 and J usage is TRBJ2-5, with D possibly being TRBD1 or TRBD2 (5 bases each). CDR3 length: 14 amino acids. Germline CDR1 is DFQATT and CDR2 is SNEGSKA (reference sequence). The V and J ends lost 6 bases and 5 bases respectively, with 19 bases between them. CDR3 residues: CSAETGTPRETQYF. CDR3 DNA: TGCAGTGCCGAAACCGGGACGCCCCGGGAGACCCAGTACTTC.